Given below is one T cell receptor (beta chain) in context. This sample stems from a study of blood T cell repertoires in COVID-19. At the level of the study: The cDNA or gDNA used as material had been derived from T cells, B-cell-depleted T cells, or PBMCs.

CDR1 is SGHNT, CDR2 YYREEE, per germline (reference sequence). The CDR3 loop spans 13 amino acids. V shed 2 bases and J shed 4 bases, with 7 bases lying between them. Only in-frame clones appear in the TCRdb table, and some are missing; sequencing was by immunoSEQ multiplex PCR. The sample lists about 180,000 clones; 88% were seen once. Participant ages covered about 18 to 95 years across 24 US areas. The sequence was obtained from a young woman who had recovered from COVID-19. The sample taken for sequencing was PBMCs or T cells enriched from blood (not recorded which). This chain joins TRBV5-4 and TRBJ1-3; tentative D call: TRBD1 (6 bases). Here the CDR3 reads CASSFDRGNTIYF. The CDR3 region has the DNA TGTGCCAGCAGCTTTGACAGGGGAAACACCATATATTTT. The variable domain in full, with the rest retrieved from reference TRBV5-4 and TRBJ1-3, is ETGVTQSPTHLIKTRGQQVTLRCSSQSGHNTVSWYQQALGQGPQFIFQYYREEENGRGNFPPRFSGLQFPNYSSELNVNALELDDSALYLCASSFDRGNTIYFGEGSWLTVV.